The present TCR beta chain was sequenced within a study of shared clonotypes between healthy human individuals. Running of the assay took place at deep level. Sequencing was performed with immunoSEQ multiplex PCR; in TCRdb, only in-frame clones are kept and a portion is missing. The repertoire consists of 2 million to 2.5 million clones, with about 92% occurring once and the leading ten covering 0.3% to 0.4%. Germline-derived CDR1 and CDR2 are MNHEY and SVGAGI. Unmatched junction bases numbered 3, after V lost 6 bases and J lost 8 bases. There are 11 residues in the CDR3. Study-level findings and limits: Rarefaction demonstrated incomplete sorted-subset sequencing despite large depth.

Concerning this clone itself: Its target is unknown.

The origin of this receptor is a man aged 18 to 29 in good health. Some clones in this sample may be carry-over from other donors' samples. The sequencing sample was made of naive CD4+ T cells from PBMCs. Described subset: CD45RA+ positively selected. The chain combines TRBV6-5 with TRBJ1-1, with 7 bases that match TRBD1. The CDR3 coding sequence is TGTGCCAGCAGAAGGGACAGAGAAGCTTTCTTT. Amino acids: CASRRDREAFF.